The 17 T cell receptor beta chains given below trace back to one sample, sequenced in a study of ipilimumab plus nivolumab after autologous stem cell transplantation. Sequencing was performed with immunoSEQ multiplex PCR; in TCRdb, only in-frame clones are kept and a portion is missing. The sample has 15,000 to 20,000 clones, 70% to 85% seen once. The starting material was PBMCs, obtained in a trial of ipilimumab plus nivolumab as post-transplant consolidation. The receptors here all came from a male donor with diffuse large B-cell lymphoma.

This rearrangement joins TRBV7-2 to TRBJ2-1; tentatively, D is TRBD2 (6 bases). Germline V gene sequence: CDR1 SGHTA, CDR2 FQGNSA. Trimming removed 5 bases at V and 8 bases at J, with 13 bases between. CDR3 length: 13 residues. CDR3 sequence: CASSIRSGDEQFF. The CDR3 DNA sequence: TGTGCCAGCAGCATTAGGTCGGGGGATGAGCAGTTCTTC.

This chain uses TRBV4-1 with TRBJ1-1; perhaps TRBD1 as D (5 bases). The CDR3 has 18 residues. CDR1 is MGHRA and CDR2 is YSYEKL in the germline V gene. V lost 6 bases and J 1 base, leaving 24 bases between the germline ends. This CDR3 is CASRGRGGGPASNTEAFF. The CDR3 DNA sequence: TGCGCCAGCAGAGGTAGGGGAGGAGGGCCGGCTTCGAACACTGAAGCTTTCTTT.

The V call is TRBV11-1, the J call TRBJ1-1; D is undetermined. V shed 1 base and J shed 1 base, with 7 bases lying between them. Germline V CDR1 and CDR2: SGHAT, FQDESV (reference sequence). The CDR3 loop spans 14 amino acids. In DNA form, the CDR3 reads TGTGCCAGCAGCTTAGGACGGGGGAACACTGAAGCTTTCTTT. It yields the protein CASSLGRGNTEAFF.

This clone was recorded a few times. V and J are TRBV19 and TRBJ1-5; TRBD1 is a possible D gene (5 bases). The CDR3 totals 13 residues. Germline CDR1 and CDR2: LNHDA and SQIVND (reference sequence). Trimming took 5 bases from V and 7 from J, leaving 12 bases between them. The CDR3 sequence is CASSDRGGQPQHF. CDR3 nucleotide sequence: TGTGCCAGTAGTGACCGGGGCGGGCAGCCCCAGCATTTT.

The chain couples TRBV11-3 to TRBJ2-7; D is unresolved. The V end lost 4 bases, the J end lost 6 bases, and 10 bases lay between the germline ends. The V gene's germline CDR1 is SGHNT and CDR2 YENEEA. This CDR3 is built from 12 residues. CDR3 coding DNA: TGTGCCAGCAGCTCAACCGTTTCCGAGCAGTACTTC. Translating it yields CASSSTVSEQYF.

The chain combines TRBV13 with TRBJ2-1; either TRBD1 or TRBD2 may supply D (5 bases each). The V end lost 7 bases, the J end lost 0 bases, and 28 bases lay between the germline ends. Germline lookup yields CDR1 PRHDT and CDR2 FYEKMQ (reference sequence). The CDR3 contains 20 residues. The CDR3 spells CASTGRDLPFPRGSYNEQFF. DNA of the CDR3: TGTGCCAGCACCGGAAGGGACCTTCCTTTTCCGAGGGGCTCCTACAATGAGCAGTTCTTC.

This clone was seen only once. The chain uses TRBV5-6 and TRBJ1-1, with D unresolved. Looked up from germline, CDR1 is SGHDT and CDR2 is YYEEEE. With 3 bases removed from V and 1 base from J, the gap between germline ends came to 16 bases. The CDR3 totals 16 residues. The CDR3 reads CASSSNLGIKNTEAFF. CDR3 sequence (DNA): TGTGCCAGCAGCTCTAACCTCGGGATTAAGAACACTGAAGCTTTCTTT.

This CDR3 is CASSLGLAGGEQFF. The CDR3 DNA reads as TGCGCCAGCAGCCTGGGACTAGCGGGGGGCGAGCAGTTCTTC. The chain carries TRBV5-1 and TRBJ2-1; 15 bases agree with TRBD2. The CDR3 contains 14 residues. Germline values: CDR1 SGHRS, CDR2 YFSETQ. V lost 4 bases and J lost 10; bases outside the gene matches: 3.

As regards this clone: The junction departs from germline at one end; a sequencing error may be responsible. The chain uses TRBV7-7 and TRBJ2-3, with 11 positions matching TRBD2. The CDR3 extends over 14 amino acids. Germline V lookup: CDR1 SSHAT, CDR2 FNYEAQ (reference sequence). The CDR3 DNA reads TGTGCTAGCAGCTCCGGACTAGCGGGAGATACGCAGTATTTT. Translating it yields CASSSGLAGDTQYF.

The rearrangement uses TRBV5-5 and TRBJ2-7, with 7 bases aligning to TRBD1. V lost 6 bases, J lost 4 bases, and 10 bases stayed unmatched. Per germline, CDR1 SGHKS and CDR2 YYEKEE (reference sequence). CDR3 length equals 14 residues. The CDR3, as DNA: TGTGCCAGCACCTTCGAGGGGGCCAGGTACGAGCAGTACTTC. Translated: CASTFEGARYEQYF.

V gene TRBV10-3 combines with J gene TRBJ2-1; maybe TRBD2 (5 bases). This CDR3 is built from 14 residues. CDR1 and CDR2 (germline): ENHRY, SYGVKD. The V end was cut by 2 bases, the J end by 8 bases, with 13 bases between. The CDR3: CAISEGSNQDEQFF. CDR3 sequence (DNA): TGTGCCATCAGTGAGGGGAGCAACCAGGATGAGCAGTTCTTC.

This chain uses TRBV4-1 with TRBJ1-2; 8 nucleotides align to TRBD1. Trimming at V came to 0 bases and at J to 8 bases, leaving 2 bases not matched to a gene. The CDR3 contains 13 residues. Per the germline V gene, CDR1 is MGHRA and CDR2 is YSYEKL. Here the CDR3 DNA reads TGCGCCAGCAGCCAAGATGGGGACAGGGGCTACACCTTC. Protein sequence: CASSQDGDRGYTF.

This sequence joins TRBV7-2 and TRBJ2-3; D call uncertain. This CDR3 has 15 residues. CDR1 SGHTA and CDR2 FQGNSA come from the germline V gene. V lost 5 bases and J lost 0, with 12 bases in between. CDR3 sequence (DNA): TGTGCCAGCAGCCGTCAGTACACTAGCACAGATACGCAGTATTTT. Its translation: CASSRQYTSTDTQYF.

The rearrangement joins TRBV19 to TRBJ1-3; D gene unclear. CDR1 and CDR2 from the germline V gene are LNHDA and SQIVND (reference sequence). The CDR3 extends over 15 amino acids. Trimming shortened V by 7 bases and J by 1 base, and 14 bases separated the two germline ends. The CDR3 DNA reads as TGTGCCAGTAAAACGACGGTTACTTCTGGAAACACCATATATTTT. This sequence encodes CASKTTVTSGNTIYF.

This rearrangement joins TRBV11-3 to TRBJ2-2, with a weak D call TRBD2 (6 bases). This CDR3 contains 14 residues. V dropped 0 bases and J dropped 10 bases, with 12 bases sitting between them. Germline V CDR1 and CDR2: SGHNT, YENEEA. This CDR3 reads CASSLELAGPELFF. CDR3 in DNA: TGTGCCAGCAGCTTAGAATTGGCGGGACCGGAGCTGTTTTTT.

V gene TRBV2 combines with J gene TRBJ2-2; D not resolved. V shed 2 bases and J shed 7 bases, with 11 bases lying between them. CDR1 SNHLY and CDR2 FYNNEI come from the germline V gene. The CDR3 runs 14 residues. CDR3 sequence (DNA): TGTGCCAGCAGTGAAACCACAGAGCACGGGGAGCTGTTTTTT. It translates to CASSETTEHGELFF.

The CDR3 is CASSPQASSGANVLTF. The CDR3 bases are TGTGCCAGCAGCCCTCAGGCCAGCTCTGGGGCCAACGTCCTGACTTTC. J is TRBJ2-6 and V is TRBV7-3; D remains unclear. Germline V gene data show CDR1 as SGHTA and CDR2 as FQGTGA. Deletions cut 5 bases from V and 0 bases from J, with 11 bases between. The CDR3 covers 16 residues. The complete variable domain, with remaining parts taken from reference TRBV7-3 and TRBJ2-6, reads GAGVSQTPSNKVTEKGKYVELRCDPISGHTALYWYRQSLGQGPEFLIYFQGTGAADDSGLPNDRFFAVRPEGSVSTLKIQRTERGDSAVYLCASSPQASSGANVLTFGAGSRLTVL.